Shown below are 8 T cell receptor beta chains from a single sample sequenced in a study of radiotherapy plus CTLA-4 blockade in lung cancer. Profiling relied on immunoSEQ multiplex PCR, and the TCRdb table lists in-frame clones only, not all of them. This table holds 80,000 to 100,000 clones, approximately 75% found once. Sequenced here: peripheral blood, sampled from a patient treated with radiotherapy plus ipilimumab. These receptors were collected from a human donor with non-small cell lung cancer who had a partial response to radiotherapy plus ipilimumab. Some clones in this sample may be carry-over from other donors' samples.

Turning to this clone: The sample holds other DNA sequences that translate to the same CDR3. The rearrangement uses TRBV5-1 and TRBJ2-5, with TRBD1 matching over 7 bases. The V and J ends lost 4 bases and 5 bases, in that order; junction bases with no gene match: 11. CDR3 length equals 15 residues. Germline V gene lookup returns CDR1 SGHRS and CDR2 YFSETQ. CDR3 region: CASSRGDSSRETQYF. The DNA of the CDR3 is TGCGCCAGCAGCAGAGGGGACAGCTCTAGGGAGACCCAGTACTTC.

This chain joins TRBV7-2 and TRBJ1-2; 8 nucleotides line up with TRBD1. Germline assignment: CDR1 SGHTA and CDR2 FQGNSA. The length of the CDR3 is 15 residues. Trimming removed 2 bases from V and 8 bases from J; junction bases left unmatched: 10. The CDR3 spells CASSLTATGAAGYTF. In DNA, the CDR3 is TGTGCCAGCAGCTTAACCGCGACAGGGGCGGCGGGCTACACCTTC.

The table lists this clone with a few counts. This sequence joins TRBV4-2 and TRBJ2-1, with 8 bases aligning to TRBD2. Germline trimming cut 0 bases from V and 4 bases from J; bases unmatched to any gene: 5. Germline assignment: CDR1 LGHNA and CDR2 YNFKEQ. The CDR3 contains 16 residues. Here the CDR3 DNA reads TGTGCCAGCAGCCAAGATGGTCGGGGGGGATACAATGAGCAGTTCTTC. Protein: CASSQDGRGGYNEQFF.

The chain uses TRBV28 and TRBJ1-1, with 9 nucleotides matching TRBD1. V was pared by 3 bases and J by 5 bases, with 1 base of the junction left unmatched. Germline V gene data show CDR1 as MDHEN and CDR2 as SYDVKM. The CDR3 covers 13 residues. The CDR3 here is CASSFGQGTEAFF. The CDR3 DNA is TGTGCCAGCAGTTTCGGACAGGGGACTGAAGCTTTCTTT. The entire variable domain, with the rest obtained from reference TRBV28 and TRBJ1-1, is as follows: DVKVTQSSRYLVKRTGEKVFLECVQDMDHENMFWYRQDPGLGLRLIYFSYDVKMKEKGDIPEGYSVSREKKERFSLILESASTNQTSMYLCASSFGQGTEAFFGQGTRLTVV.

This clone was recorded only once. The genes are TRBV19 and TRBJ2-7, with 10 bases aligning to TRBD1. CDR3 length: 14 amino acids. Germline values: CDR1 LNHDA, CDR2 SQIVND (reference sequence). Trimming took 7 bases from V and 3 from J; bases not matched to a gene: 6. CDR3 sequence reads: CASTTGTGVYEQYF. The CDR3 region has the DNA TGTGCCAGTACTACCGGGACAGGGGTCTACGAGCAGTACTTC.

This chain joins TRBV5-1 and TRBJ1-1, with no clear D. This CDR3 comprises 15 residues. V was shortened by 0 bases and J by 1 base, with 10 bases between the two germline ends. Germline lookup yields CDR1 SGHRS and CDR2 YFSETQ. The CDR3 coding sequence is TGCGCCAGCAGCTTGGGCACGGGTTGGAACACTGAAGCTTTCTTT. Translated: CASSLGTGWNTEAFF.

This clone has only one observation. The chain uses TRBV6-5 and TRBJ2-1, with 9 bases matching TRBD2. The germline V gene has CDR1 MNHEY and CDR2 SVGAGI. The CDR3 extends over 16 amino acids. Germline trimming cut 3 bases from V and 5 bases from J; bases unmatched to any gene: 8. The CDR3 coding sequence is TGTGCCAGCAGTTATTCCCCAGCGGGGGGCAACAATGAGCAGTTCTTC. Its protein is CASSYSPAGGNNEQFF.

This clone was seen once. The rearrangement uses TRBV30 and TRBJ1-5; D is ambiguous. The CDR3 consists of 14 residues. The V gene's germline CDR1 is GTSNPN and CDR2 SVGIG (reference sequence). The V and J ends lost 0 bases and 11 bases respectively, with 17 bases between them. CDR3 amino acids: CAWSVRSRPPTQHF. CDR3 coding DNA: TGTGCCTGGAGTGTACGGTCGAGGCCTCCGACCCAGCATTTT.